These 20 T cell receptor beta chains originate from one sample sequenced in a study of CD8 T cells in Susac syndrome. An amount of RNA that ranged from roughly 0.45 to 1 ug was reverse transcribed with random hexamers. TCRdb passed the immunoSEQ multiplex PCR reads through MiXCR, listing each CDR3 protein once. There are around 140,000 distinct CDR3 sequences in the sample; approximately 79% occur only once, and roughly 0.5% lies in the top ten. Sequencing was carried out using CD8+ T cells from PBMCs. These receptors were obtained from a human donor with multiple sclerosis.

The chain carries TRBV12-3 or TRBV12-4 and TRBJ2-2; 9 bases match TRBD2. With 6 bases clipped from V and 5 bases from J, the junction kept 7 bases outside the gene matches. This CDR3 contains 15 residues. CDR3 protein: CASRQTSGETGELFF. Here the CDR3 DNA reads TGTGCCAGCAGGCAGACTAGCGGCGAGACCGGGGAGCTGTTTTTT.

This sequence joins TRBV30 and TRBJ1-3; no clear D gene. Per the germline V gene, CDR1 is GTSNPN and CDR2 is SVGIG (reference sequence). The CDR3 consists of 13 residues. V dropped 5 bases and J dropped 4 bases, with 12 bases sitting between them. CDR3 nucleotide sequence: TGTGCCTGGGATGGCCGAGGAGGAAACACCATATATTTT. The encoded protein is CAWDGRGGNTIYF.

The chain uses TRBV2 and TRBJ2-1; D perhaps matches TRBD2 (5 bases). The CDR3 extends over 18 amino acids. Germline V gene data show CDR1 as SNHLY and CDR2 as FYNNEI. The V and J ends lost 7 bases and 3 bases respectively, with 25 bases between them. CDR3 DNA sequence: TGTGCCAGCACTACGCAATGGACCGACACTCGGGACTACAATGAGCAGTTCTTC. It translates to CASTTQWTDTRDYNEQFF.

The chain has TRBV2 and TRBJ1-1, with 9 bases identical to TRBD1. J lost 6 bases, V lost 6 bases, and 14 bases had no gene match. The CDR3 has 16 amino acids. The germline gives CDR1 SNHLY, CDR2 FYNNEI. CDR3 residues: CASSFSPGTGRPEAFF. CDR3 in DNA: TGTGCCAGCAGCTTCTCGCCCGGGACAGGGAGGCCTGAAGCTTTCTTT. Full variable domain (missing parts from reference TRBV2 and TRBJ1-1): EPEVTQTPSHQVTQMGQEVILRCVPISNHLYFYWYRQILGQKVEFLVSFYNNEISEKSEIFDDQFSVERPDGSNFTLKIRSTKLEDSAMYFCASSFSPGTGRPEAFFGQGTRLTVV.

The chain couples TRBV5-5 to TRBJ1-2, with 7 nucleotides matching TRBD1. The V and J ends lost 7 bases and 5 bases, in that order; junction bases with no gene match: 11. This CDR3 region has 14 residues. Germline CDR1 and CDR2: SGHKS and YYEKEE (reference sequence). The CDR3 region has the DNA TGTGCCAGCCTCAGTAGACAGGGAGGTTATGGCTACACCTTC. It is translated as CASLSRQGGYGYTF. The full variable domain, rest sourced from reference TRBV5-5 and TRBJ1-2, is DAGVTQSPTHLIKTRGQQVTLRCSPISGHKSVSWYQQVLGQGPQFIFQYYEKEERGRGNFPDRFSARQFPNYSSELNVNALLLGDSALYLCASLSRQGGYGYTFGSGTRLTVV.

The V gene is TRBV2, the J gene TRBJ1-6, with 9 bases fitting TRBD1. The CDR3 runs 15 residues. Trimming at V came to 5 bases and at J to 9 bases, leaving 8 bases not matched to a gene. Germline lookup yields CDR1 SNHLY and CDR2 FYNNEI. CDR3 amino acids: CASSPGQGIASPLHF. The CDR3 DNA is TGTGCCAGCAGTCCGGGACAGGGTATCGCTTCACCCCTCCACTTT. Filled out from reference TRBV2 and TRBJ1-6, the complete variable domain reads EPEVTQTPSHQVTQMGQEVILRCVPISNHLYFYWYRQILGQKVEFLVSFYNNEISEKSEIFDDQFSVERPDGSNFTLKIRSTKLEDSAMYFCASSPGQGIASPLHFGNGTRLTVT.

J is TRBJ2-1 and V is TRBV11-3, with 7 bases aligning to TRBD1. The V gene end was trimmed by 5 bases and the J gene end by 7 bases; junction bases not matched to a gene: 11. The germline V gene has CDR1 SGHNT and CDR2 YENEEA. CDR3 length equals 15 residues. CDR3 in amino acids: CASSVRDRGRNEQFF. The CDR3 coding sequence is TGTGCCAGCAGCGTCCGGGACAGAGGACGGAATGAGCAGTTCTTC.

The chain joins TRBV12-3 or TRBV12-4 to TRBJ1-4; maybe TRBD1 (6 bases). The V gene lost 5 bases and the J gene lost 8 bases, with 27 bases spanning the gap. This CDR3 comprises 18 residues. As DNA, the CDR3 is TGTGCCAGCAGTCTCTACCGGGACGCCTCAGGGAGGGGGGAAAAACTGTTTTTT. Amino acid sequence: CASSLYRDASGRGEKLFF.

The chain links TRBV28 to TRBJ1-1; D unclear. Trimming pared 4 bases from V and 1 base from J, leaving 7 bases between. The germline gives CDR1 MDHEN, CDR2 SYDVKM. This CDR3 comprises 13 residues. For the CDR3, the DNA is TGTGCCAGCAGTTCTTTCACGAACACTGAAGCTTTCTTT. Protein: CASSSFTNTEAFF.

The chain uses TRBV12-3 or TRBV12-4 and TRBJ1-6, with D uncertain. Trimming removed 6 bases from V and 8 bases from J, with 8 bases in between. CDR3 length: 12 residues. As DNA, the CDR3 is TGTGCCAGCAGCATAGGGTATTCACCCCTCCACTTT. This sequence encodes CASSIGYSPLHF.

The chain recombines TRBV6-1 with TRBJ1-6; 7 bases map to TRBD1. From germline, CDR1 is MNHNS and CDR2 SASEGT. The CDR3 has 15 amino acids. The ends lost 6 bases at V and 2 bases at J; junction bases unmatched: 4. Written as DNA, the CDR3 is TGTGCCAGCAGGAACGGACAGGCCTATAATTCACCCCTCCACTTT. This codes for CASRNGQAYNSPLHF.

V is TRBV27 and J is TRBJ2-2; 10 positions match TRBD2. In germline, CDR1 is MNHEY, CDR2 SMNVEV (reference sequence). Trimming removed 8 bases from V and 8 bases from J; junction bases left unmatched: 8. The CDR3 is 14 amino acids. CDR3 sequence: CASGGAGGLGELFF. DNA for the CDR3: TGTGCCAGCGGTGGAGCGGGGGGGCTTGGGGAGCTGTTTTTT.

V usage is TRBV19 and J usage is TRBJ1-5; D gene uncertain. CDR3 length: 13 amino acids. Trimming shortened V by 8 bases and J by 2 bases, and 10 bases separated the two germline ends. Germline assignment: CDR1 LNHDA and CDR2 SQIVND (reference sequence). The CDR3 nucleotides are TGTGCCAGTGACGAATGGGGCAATCAGCCCCAGCATTTT. Its translation: CASDEWGNQPQHF.

This rearrangement joins TRBV4-2 to TRBJ1-2; weak D call: TRBD1 (5 bases). CDR1 LGHNA and CDR2 YNFKEQ come from the germline V gene. Trimming removed 4 bases from V and 2 bases from J, with 14 bases in between. The CDR3 is 15 amino acids. The CDR3 here is CASSPRRGQNYGYTF. CDR3 sequence (DNA): TGTGCCAGCAGCCCCCGGAGAGGACAAAACTATGGCTACACCTTC.

The gene calls are TRBV29-1 and TRBJ2-3; possible D gene TRBD2, 5 bases. Germline V lookup: CDR1 SQVTM, CDR2 ANQGSEA. V lost 0 bases and J 0 bases, leaving 16 bases between the germline ends. The CDR3 has 17 amino acids. The CDR3 loop is CSVEDQTRADSTDTQYF. The CDR3 coding sequence is TGCAGCGTTGAAGATCAAACTAGGGCGGATAGCACAGATACGCAGTATTTT.

The gene calls are TRBV7-9 and TRBJ2-7; 12 nucleotides line up with TRBD2. CDR1 is SEHNR, CDR2 FQNEAQ, per germline (reference sequence). After removal of 6 bases from V and 7 bases from J, the junction contained 10 bases not matched to a gene. CDR3 length equals 15 residues. The CDR3 reads CASSPTSGRSGEQYV. CDR3 nucleotide sequence: TGTGCCAGCAGTCCGACTAGCGGGAGATCGGGAGAGCAGTACGTC.

DNA for the CDR3: TGTGCCAGCACCACCGGGTGGGCCAATGAGCAGTTCTTC. It yields the protein CASTTGWANEQFF. This chain connects TRBV12-3 or TRBV12-4 to TRBJ2-1; D unclear. This CDR3 is built from 13 residues. Trimming took 7 bases from V and 6 from J, leaving 13 bases between them.

The V and J genes are TRBV29-1 and TRBJ2-2; maybe TRBD1 (5 bases). V was trimmed by 5 bases and J by 5 bases, leaving 9 bases between them. The CDR3 extends over 12 amino acids. The germline CDR1 and CDR2 sequences are SQVTM and ANQGSEA. CDR3 loop: CSVLRQTGELFF. CDR3 coding DNA: TGCAGCGTTTTAAGACAGACCGGGGAGCTGTTTTTT.

This rearrangement joins TRBV2 to TRBJ2-7, with 12 positions matching TRBD2. This CDR3 is built from 16 residues. V shed 4 bases, J shed 7 bases, and the junction held 11 bases outside the gene matches. Looked up from germline, CDR1 is SNHLY and CDR2 is FYNNEI. The CDR3 coding sequence is TGTGCCAGCAGTGCGCCACTAGCGGGGGGACTGGGTGAGCAGTACGTC. Protein: CASSAPLAGGLGEQYV.

The chain links TRBV20-1 to TRBJ2-2, with D uncertain. Germline lookup yields CDR1 DFQATT and CDR2 SNEGSKA (reference sequence). This CDR3 region has 12 residues. The germline V and J ends were trimmed by 2 bases and 6 bases, with 7 bases remaining between them. CDR3 DNA sequence: TGCAGTGCTAGATCTTTCGCCGGGGAGCTGTTTTTT. Its translation: CSARSFAGELFF.